This is a list of T cell receptor beta chains from one sample in a study of blood T cell repertoires in COVID-19. The protocol was immunoSEQ multiplex PCR, while the TCRdb copy is restricted to in-frame clones and leaves out a portion. The sample lists 88,000 or so clones; roughly four fifths were seen once. Specimen: peripheral blood. The receptors come from a human donor in a cohort sampled during active COVID-19. CDR3s include the opening cysteine and the closing phenylalanine or tryptophan. The D gene is left open where the match is weak. Size values are once, few and many counts, or a class for expanded clones, and some rows have none.

d_call	v_call	j_call	clone_size	cdr3_aa	cdr3_nt
TRBD1	TRBV19	TRBJ2-6	NA	CASGQETGVKGANVLTF	TGTGCCAGTGGGCAGGAGACAGGGGTAAAGGGGGCCAACGTCCTGACTTTC
TRBD2	TRBV18	TRBJ2-2	NA	CASSRAGANTGELFF	TGTGCCAGCTCACGGGCGGGGGCGAACACCGGGGAGCTGTTTTTT
NA	TRBV10-1	TRBJ2-2	NA	CASSDGKSGAGELFF	TGCGCCAGCAGCGACGGGAAGTCAGGTGCCGGGGAGCTGTTTTTT
NA	TRBV7-9	TRBJ1-5	NA	CASSLSNWAGQPQHF	TGTGCCAGCAGCCTCTCGAACTGGGCGGGTCAGCCCCAGCATTTT
NA	TRBV7-3	TRBJ2-3	NA	CASSLYGGGTDTQYF	TGTGCCAGCAGCTTATATGGGGGCGGGACAGATACGCAGTATTTT
NA	TRBV3-1/TRBV3-2	TRBJ1-2	NA	CASSPRGGLGYGYTF	TGTGCCAGCAGCCCCCGTGGGGGACTGGGCTATGGCTACACCTTC
TRBD1	TRBV3-1/TRBV3-2	TRBJ1-6	NA	CASSLGQGNSPLHF	TGTGCCAGCAGCCTCGGACAGGGAAATTCACCCCTCCACTTT
NA	TRBV2	TRBJ1-2	once	CASCLPRGLNYGYTF	TGTGCCAGCTGTCTACCCCGGGGTTTAAACTATGGCTACACCTTC
NA	TRBV6-1	TRBJ1-1	NA	CASSEFPNTEAFF	TGTGCCAGCAGTGAATTCCCAAACACTGAAGCTTTCTTT
TRBD1	TRBV27	TRBJ1-5	NA	CASSLSGTGWNERSNQPQHF	TGTGCCAGCAGTTTATCGGGGACAGGGTGGAATGAGAGGAGCAATCAGCCCCAGCATTTT
NA	TRBV5-1	TRBJ1-2	NA	CASSLGGDYGYTF	TGCGCCAGCAGCTTAGGGGGAGACTATGGCTACACCTTC
NA	TRBV19	TRBJ1-3	medium-sized	CASSVQTGNTIYF	TGTGCCAGTAGCGTGCAGACTGGAAACACCATATATTTT
TRBD2	TRBV3-1/TRBV3-2	TRBJ2-3	NA	CASSQTSGSIMLDTQYF	TGTGCCAGCAGCCAAACTAGCGGGAGTATCATGCTGGATACGCAGTATTTT
TRBD1	TRBV24-1	TRBJ2-7	few	CATSARDRGQDEQYF	TGTGCCACCAGTGCTAGGGACAGGGGGCAAGACGAGCAGTACTTC
NA	TRBV19	TRBJ1-5	NA	CASSTRDTSNQPQHF	TGTGCCAGTAGTACCCGGGACACTAGCAATCAGCCCCAGCATTTT
NA	TRBV14	TRBJ2-7	NA	CASSQDTGSYEQYF	TGTGCCAGCAGCCAAGACACAGGGTCTTACGAGCAGTACTTC